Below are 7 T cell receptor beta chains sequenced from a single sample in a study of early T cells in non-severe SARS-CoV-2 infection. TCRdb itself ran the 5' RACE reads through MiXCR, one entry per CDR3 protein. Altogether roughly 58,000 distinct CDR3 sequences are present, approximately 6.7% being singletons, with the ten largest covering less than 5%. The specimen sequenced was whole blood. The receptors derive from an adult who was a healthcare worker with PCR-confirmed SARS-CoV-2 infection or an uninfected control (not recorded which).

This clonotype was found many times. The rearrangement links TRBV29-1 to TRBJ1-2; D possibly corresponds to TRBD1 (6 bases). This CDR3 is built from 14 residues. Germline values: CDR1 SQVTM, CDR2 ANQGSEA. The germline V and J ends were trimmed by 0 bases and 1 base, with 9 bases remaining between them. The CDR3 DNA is TGCAGCGTTGAAGACAGGGGACTTAACTATGGCTACACCTTC. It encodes CSVEDRGLNYGYTF.

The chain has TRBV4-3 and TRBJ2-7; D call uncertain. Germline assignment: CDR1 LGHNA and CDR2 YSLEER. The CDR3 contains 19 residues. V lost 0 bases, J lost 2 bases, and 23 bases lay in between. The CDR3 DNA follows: TGCGCCAGCAGCCAAGATCTCAACCCGTCCCCGACACAAGCCTACGAGCAGTACTTC. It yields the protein CASSQDLNPSPTQAYEQYF.

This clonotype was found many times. Written as DNA, the CDR3 is TGTGCCAGCAGTGTAAGGCCCTTGGCGGGGGGGCAACCCCTCCACTTT. This codes for CASSVRPLAGGQPLHF. J is TRBJ1-6 and V is TRBV6-5; D possibly corresponds to TRBD1 (6 bases). This CDR3 comprises 16 residues. Germline V gene lookup returns CDR1 MNHEY and CDR2 SVGAGI. The V and J ends lost 5 bases and 12 bases respectively, with 23 bases between them.

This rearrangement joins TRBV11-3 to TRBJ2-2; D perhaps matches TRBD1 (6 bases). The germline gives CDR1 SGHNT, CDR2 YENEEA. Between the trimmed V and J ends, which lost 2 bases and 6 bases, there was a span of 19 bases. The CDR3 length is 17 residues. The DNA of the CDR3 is TGTGCCAGCAGCTTACAGGGGATGCGGAAAGTGGCCGGGGAGCTGTTTTTT. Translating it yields CASSLQGMRKVAGELFF. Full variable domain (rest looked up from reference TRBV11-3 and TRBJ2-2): EAGVVQSPRYKIIEKKQPVAFWCNPISGHNTLYWYLQNLGQGPELLIRYENEEAVDDSQLPKDRFSAERLKGVDSTLKIQPAELGDSAVYLCASSLQGMRKVAGELFFGEGSRLTVL.

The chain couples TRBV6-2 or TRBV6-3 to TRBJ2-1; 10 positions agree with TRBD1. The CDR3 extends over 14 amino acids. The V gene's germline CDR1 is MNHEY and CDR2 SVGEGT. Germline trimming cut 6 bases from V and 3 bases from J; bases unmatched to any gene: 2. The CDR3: CASRRDRGYNEQFF. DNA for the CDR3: TGTGCCAGCAGAAGGGACAGGGGCTACAATGAGCAGTTCTTC.

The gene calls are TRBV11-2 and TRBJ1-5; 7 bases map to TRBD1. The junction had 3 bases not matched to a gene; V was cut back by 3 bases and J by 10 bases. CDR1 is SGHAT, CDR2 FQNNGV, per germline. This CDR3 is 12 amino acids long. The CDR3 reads CASSLEGAPQHF. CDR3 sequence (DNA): TGTGCCAGCAGCTTGGAGGGGGCTCCCCAGCATTTT.

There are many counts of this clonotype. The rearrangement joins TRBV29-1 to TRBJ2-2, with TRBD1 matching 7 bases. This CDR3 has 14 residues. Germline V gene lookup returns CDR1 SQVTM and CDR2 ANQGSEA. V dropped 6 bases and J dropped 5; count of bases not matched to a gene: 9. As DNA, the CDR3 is TGCAGCGTGGGACGACAGGGTTCGACCGGGGAGCTGTTTTTT. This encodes CSVGRQGSTGELFF.